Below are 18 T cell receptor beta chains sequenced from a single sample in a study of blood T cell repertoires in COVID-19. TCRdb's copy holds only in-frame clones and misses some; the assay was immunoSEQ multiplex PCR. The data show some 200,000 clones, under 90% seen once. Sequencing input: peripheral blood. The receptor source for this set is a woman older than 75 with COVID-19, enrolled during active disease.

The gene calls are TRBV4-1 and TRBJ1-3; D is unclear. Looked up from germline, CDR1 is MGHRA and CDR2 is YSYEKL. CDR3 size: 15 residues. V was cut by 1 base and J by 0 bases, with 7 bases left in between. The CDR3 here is CASSQGGFSGNTIYF. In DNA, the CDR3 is TGCGCCAGCAGCCAAGGAGGCTTCTCTGGAAACACCATATATTTT.

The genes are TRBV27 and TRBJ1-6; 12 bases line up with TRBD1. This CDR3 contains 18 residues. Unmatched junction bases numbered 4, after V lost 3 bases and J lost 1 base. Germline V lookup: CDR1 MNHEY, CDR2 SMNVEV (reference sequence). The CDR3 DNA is TGTGCCAGCAGTTTCTGGGACAGGGGGCTATCCTATAATTCACCCCTCCACTTT. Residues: CASSFWDRGLSYNSPLHF.

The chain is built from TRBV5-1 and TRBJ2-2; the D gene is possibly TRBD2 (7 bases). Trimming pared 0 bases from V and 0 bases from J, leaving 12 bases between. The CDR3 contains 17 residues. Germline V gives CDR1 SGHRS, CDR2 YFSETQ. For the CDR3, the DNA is TGCGCCAGCAGCTTGGAGGGCGGGGGCCCGAACACCGGGGAGCTGTTTTTT. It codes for CASSLEGGGPNTGELFF.

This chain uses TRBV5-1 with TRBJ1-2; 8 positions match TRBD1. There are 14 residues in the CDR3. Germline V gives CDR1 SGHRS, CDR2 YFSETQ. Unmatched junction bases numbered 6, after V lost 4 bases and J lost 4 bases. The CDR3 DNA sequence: TGCGCCAGCAGCACGACAGGGGAACCCTATGGCTACACCTTC. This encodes CASSTTGEPYGYTF.

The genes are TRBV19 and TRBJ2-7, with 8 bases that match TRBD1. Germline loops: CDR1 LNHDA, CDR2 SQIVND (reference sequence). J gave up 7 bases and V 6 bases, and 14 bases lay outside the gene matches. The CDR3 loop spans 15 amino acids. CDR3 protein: CASSSPGQVSGEQYF. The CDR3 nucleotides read TGTGCCAGTAGCTCGCCGGGACAGGTTTCAGGTGAGCAGTACTTC.

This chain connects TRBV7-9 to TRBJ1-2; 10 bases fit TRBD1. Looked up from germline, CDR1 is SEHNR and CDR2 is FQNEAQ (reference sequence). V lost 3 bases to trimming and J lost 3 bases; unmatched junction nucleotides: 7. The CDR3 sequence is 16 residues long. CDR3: CASSLWTGGKDYGYTF. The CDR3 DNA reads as TGTGCCAGCAGCTTGTGGACAGGGGGTAAGGACTATGGCTACACCTTC.

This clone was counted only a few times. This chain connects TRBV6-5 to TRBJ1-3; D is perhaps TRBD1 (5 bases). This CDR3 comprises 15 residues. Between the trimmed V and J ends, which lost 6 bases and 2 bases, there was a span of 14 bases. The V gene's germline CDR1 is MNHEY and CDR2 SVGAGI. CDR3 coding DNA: TGTGCCAGCAGAACCCCAGGGAAGGCTGGAAACACCATATATTTT. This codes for CASRTPGKAGNTIYF.

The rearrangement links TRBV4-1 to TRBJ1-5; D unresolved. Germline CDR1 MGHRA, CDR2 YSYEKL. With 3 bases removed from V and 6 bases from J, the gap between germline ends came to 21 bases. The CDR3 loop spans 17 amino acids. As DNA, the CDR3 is TGCGCCAGCAGCCATACTAGGGCAGCGCTTTCTAGTCAGCCCCAGCATTTT. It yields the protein CASSHTRAALSSQPQHF.

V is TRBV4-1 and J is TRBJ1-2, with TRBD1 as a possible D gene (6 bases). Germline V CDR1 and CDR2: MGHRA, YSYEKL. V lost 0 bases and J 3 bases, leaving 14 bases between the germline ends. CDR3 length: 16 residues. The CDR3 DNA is TGCGCCAGCAGCCAAGAGGGGGGGGGCCCTTACTATGGCTACACCTTC. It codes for CASSQEGGGPYYGYTF.

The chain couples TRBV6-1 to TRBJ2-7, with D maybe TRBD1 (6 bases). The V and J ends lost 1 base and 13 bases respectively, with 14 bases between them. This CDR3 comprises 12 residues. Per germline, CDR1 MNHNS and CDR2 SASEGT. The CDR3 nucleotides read TGTGCCAGCAGTGAAGGTACAGGGCGGTTATACGTC. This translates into CASSEGTGRLYV.

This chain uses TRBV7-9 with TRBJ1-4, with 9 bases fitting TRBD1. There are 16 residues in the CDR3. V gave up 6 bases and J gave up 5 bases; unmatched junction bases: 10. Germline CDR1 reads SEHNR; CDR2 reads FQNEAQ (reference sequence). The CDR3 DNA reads TGTGCCAGCAGTTATCTTACAGGGGGCCGCAATGAAAAACTGTTTTTT. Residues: CASSYLTGGRNEKLFF.

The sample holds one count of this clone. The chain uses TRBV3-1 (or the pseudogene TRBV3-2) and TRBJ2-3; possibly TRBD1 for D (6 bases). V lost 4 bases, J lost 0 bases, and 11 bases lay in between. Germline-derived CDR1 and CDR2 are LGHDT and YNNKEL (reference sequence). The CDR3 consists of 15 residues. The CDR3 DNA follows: TGTGCCAGCAGCCCCGGACAGTCTAGCACAGATACGCAGTATTTT. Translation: CASSPGQSSTDTQYF.

Here the CDR3 reads CASSNIPNTEAFF. CDR3 nucleotides: TGTGCCAGTAGTAATATTCCGAACACTGAAGCTTTCTTT. J is TRBJ1-1 and V is TRBV19; D gene uncertain. The germline V and J ends were trimmed by 4 bases and 1 base, with 7 bases remaining between them. CDR1 and CDR2 (germline): LNHDA, SQIVND (reference sequence). The CDR3 totals 13 residues.

This chain's CDR3 is CASSGSSRRGAHEQFF. The CDR3 coding sequence is TGTGCCAGCAGCGGGAGCTCGAGGCGGGGGGCGCATGAGCAGTTCTTC. The rearrangement links TRBV7-8 to TRBJ2-1; 8 nucleotides line up with TRBD2. The ends lost 5 bases at V and 8 bases at J; junction bases unmatched: 14. This CDR3 contains 16 residues. The germline CDR1 and CDR2 sequences are SGHVS and FQNEAQ.

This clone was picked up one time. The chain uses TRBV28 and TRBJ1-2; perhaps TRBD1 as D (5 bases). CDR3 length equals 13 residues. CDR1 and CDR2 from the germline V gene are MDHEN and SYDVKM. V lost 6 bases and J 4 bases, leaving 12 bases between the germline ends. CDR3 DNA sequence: TGTGCCAGCAGGACAGAGGCTCCCTATGGCTACACCTTC. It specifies CASRTEAPYGYTF.

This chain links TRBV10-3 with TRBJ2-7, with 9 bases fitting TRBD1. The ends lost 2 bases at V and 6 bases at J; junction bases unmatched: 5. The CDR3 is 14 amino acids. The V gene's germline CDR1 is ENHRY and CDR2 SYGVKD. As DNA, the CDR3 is TGTGCCATCAGTGAGGGACAGGGGCTGCGCGAGCAGTACTTC. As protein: CAISEGQGLREQYF.

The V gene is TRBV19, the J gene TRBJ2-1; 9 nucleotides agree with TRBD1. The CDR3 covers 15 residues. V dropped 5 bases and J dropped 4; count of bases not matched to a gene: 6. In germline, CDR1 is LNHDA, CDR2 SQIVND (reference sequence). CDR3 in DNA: TGTGCCAGTAGTTGGGACAGGGATAGGTACAATGAGCAGTTCTTC. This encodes CASSWDRDRYNEQFF.

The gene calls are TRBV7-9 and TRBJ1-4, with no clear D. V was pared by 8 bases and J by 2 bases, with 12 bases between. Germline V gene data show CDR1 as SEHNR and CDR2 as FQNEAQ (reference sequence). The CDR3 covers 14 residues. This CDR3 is CASDSGLTNEKLFF. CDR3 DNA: TGTGCCAGCGATAGCGGACTGACTAATGAAAAACTGTTTTTT.